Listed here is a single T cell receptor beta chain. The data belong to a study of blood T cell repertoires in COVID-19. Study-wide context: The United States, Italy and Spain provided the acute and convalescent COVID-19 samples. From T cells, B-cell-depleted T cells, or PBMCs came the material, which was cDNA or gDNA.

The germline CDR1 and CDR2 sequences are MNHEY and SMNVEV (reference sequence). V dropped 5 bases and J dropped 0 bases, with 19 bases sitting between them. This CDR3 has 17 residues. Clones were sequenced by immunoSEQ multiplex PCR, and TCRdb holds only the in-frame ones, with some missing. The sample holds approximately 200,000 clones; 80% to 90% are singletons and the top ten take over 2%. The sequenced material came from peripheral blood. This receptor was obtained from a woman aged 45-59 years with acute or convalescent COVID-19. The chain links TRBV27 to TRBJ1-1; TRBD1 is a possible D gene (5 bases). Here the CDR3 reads CASSARVSAALNTEAFF. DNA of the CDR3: TGTGCCAGCAGTGCCAGGGTTTCAGCAGCTCTGAACACTGAAGCTTTCTTT.